These 7 T cell receptor beta chains were all obtained from the same sample, sequenced in a study of T cell clonality in common variable immunodeficiency. This table comes from immunoSEQ multiplex PCR, and its TCRdb copy is limited to in-frame clones, with some not included. This sample has over 30,000 clones, each found more than once. Their specific antigens are unknown. General study results and limits: In common variable immunodeficiency, TCR beta chains reportedly carried fewer deletions and N-nucleotide insertions.

Sequenced sample: peripheral blood mononuclear cells. The source of these receptors is a human donor with common variable immunodeficiency.

This clone has a count of ten or more. With the read ending 3 residues before the CDR3 end, the germline J gene is used to fill in that end. The rearrangement uses TRBV20-1 and TRBJ2-1; D perhaps matches TRBD1 (5 bases). This CDR3 contains 13 residues. Trimming removed 3 bases at V and 9 bases at J, with 15 bases between. Germline CDR1 DFQATT, CDR2 SNEGSKA (reference sequence). The CDR3 DNA, read in part, is TGCAGTGCTAGTCGGACAAGTGCTCCTGAG. Translation: CSASRTSAPE. The CDR3 in its entirety is CSASRTSAPEQFF.

This clone has a handful of counts. Read coverage stops 3 residues before the CDR3 terminus; the germline J gene supplies the remainder. This chain links TRBV11-2 with TRBJ1-2; maybe TRBD1 (5 bases). CDR1 is SGHAT and CDR2 is FQNNGV in the germline V gene. The CDR3 has 11 residues. V was pared by 8 bases and J by 2 bases, with 6 bases between. The CDR3 spells CASPGNYGYTF. CDR3 bases read: TGTGCCAGCCCAGGGAACTATGGC.

Comment on this clone: Read coverage stops 3 residues before the CDR3 terminus; the germline J gene supplies the remainder. The chain is built from TRBV7-2 and TRBJ2-2; no reliable D call. Trimming removed 2 bases at V and 5 bases at J, with 9 bases between. This CDR3 spans 14 amino acids. Germline CDR1 is SGHTA and CDR2 is FQGNSA. This chain's CDR3 is CASSLIFGTGELFF. The CDR3 DNA, read in part, is TGTGCCAGCAGCTTAATCTTCGGGACCGGGGAG.

This clone was counted many times. Coverage ceases 3 residues before the CDR3 finishes, and the germline J gene fills in the end. This rearrangement joins TRBV6-2 or TRBV6-3 to TRBJ2-5; perhaps TRBD1 as D (6 bases). CDR3 length: 14 amino acids. V lost 6 bases, J lost 4 bases, and 15 bases lay in between. CDR1 MNHEY and CDR2 SVGEGT come from the germline V gene. CDR3 region: CASRNRVVGETQYF. The CDR3 DNA, read in part, is TGTGCCAGCAGAAACAGGGTCGTCGGAGAGACC.

This clone occurred many times. The read ends 3 residues early relative to the CDR3; the germline J gene fills the gap. The V and J genes are TRBV27 and TRBJ2-1; 9 positions match TRBD2. V gave up 3 bases and J gave up 7 bases; unmatched junction bases: 16. The germline V gene has CDR1 MNHEY and CDR2 SMNVEV (reference sequence). This CDR3 has 18 residues. CDR3 amino acids: CASSFRIGGRAKLNEQFF. The sequenced CDR3 bases are TGTGCCAGCAGTTTTAGGATTGGCGGGAGGGCCAAGTTGAATGAG.

This clone came up many times. The read gets to within 3 residues of the CDR3 end, and the germline J gene fills in the rest. The rearrangement uses TRBV18 and TRBJ1-2; D call uncertain. V lost 5 bases to trimming and J lost 2 bases, with 12 bases between them. CDR1 is KGHSH, CDR2 LQKENI, per germline. CDR3 length: 14 amino acids. The sequenced CDR3 bases are TGTGCCAGCTCAGAACGCGGGCGGAACTATGGC. It translates to CASSERGRNYG. The complete CDR3 protein is CASSERGRNYGYTF.

CDR3 sequence reads: CASSLSGSNTYEQYF. The DNA read from the CDR3 is TGTGCCAGCAGTTTAAGCGGTTCGAACACCTACGAG. The chain employs TRBV6-2 or TRBV6-3 and TRBJ2-7; D may be TRBD2 (5 bases). The CDR3 extends 3 residues past the end of the read, so its final part is completed from the germline J gene. The germline gives CDR1 MNHEY, CDR2 SVGEGT. The CDR3 sequence is 15 residues long. V was clipped by 4 bases and J by 2 bases, with 15 bases between them.